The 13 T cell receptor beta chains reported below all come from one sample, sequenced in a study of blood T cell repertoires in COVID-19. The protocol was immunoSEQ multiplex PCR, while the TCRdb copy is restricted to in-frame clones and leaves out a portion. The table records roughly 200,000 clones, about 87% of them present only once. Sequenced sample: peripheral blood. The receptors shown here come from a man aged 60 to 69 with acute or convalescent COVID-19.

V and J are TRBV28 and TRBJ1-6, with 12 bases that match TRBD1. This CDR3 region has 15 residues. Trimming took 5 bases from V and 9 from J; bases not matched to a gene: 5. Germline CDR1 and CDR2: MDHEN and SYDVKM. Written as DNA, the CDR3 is TGTGCCAGCAGTCCCCAGGGACAGGGGGCTTCACCCCTCCACTTT. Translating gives CASSPQGQGASPLHF.

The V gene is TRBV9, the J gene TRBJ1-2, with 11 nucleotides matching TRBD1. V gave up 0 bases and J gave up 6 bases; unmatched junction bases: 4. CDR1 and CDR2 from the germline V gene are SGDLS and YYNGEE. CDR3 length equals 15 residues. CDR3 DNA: TGTGCCAGCAGCGTAGTCAGGGGACAGGGGGATGGCTACACCTTC. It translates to CASSVVRGQGDGYTF. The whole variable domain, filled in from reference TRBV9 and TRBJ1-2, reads DSGVTQTPKHLITATGQRVTLRCSPRSGDLSVYWYQQSLDQGLQFLIQYYNGEERAKGNILERFSAQQFPDLHSELNLSSLELGDSALYFCASSVVRGQGDGYTFGSGTRLTVV.

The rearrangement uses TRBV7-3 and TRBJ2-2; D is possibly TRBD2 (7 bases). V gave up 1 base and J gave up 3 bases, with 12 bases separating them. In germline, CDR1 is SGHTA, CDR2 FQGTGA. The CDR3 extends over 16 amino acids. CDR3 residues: CASSLMAGAYTGELFF. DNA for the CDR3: TGTGCCAGCAGCTTAATGGCGGGGGCCTACACCGGGGAGCTGTTTTTT.

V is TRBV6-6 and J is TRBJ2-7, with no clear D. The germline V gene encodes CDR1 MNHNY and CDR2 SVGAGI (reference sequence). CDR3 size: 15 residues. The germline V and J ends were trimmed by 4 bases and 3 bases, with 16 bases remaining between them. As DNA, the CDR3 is TGTGCCAGCAGTTCCCCAACCCTAAACCGCTACGAGCAGTACTTC. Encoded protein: CASSSPTLNRYEQYF.

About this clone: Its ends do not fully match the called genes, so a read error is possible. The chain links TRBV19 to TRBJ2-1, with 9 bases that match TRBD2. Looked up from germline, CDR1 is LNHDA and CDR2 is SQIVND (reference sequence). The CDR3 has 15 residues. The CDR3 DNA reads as TGTGCCAGTAGTAGCGGGGGGGCCTCCCACAATGAGCAGTTCTTC. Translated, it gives CASSSGGASHNEQFF.

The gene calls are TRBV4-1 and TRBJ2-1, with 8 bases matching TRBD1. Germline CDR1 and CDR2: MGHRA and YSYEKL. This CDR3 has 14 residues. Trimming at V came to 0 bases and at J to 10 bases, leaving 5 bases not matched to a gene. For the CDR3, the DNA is TGCGCCAGCAGCCAAGACAGGGGGCCCCGGGAGCAGTTCTTC. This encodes CASSQDRGPREQFF.

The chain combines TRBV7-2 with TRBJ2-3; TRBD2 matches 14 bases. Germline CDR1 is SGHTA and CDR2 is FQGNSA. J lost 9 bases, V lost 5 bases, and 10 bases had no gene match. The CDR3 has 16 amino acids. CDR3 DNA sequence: TGTGCCAGCAGCCTCCGGACTAGCGGGGGGTTTAACACGCAGTATTTT. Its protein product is CASSLRTSGGFNTQYF.

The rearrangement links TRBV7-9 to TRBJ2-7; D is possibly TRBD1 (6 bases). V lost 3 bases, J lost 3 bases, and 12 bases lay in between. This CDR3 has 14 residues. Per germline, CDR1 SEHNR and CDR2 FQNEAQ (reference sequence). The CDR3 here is CASSFGQNYYEQYF. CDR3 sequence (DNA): TGTGCCAGCAGCTTTGGACAGAACTACTACGAGCAGTACTTC. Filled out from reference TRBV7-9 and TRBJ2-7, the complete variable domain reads DTGVSQNPRHKITKRGQNVTFRCDPISEHNRLYWYRQTLGQGPEFLTYFQNEAQLEKSRLLSDRFSAERPKGSFSTLEIQRTEQGDSAMYLCASSFGQNYYEQYFGPGTRLTVT.

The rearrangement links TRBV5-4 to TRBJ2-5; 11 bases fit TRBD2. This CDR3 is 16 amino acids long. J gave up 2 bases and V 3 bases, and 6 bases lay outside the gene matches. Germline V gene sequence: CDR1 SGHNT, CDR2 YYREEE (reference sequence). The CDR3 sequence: CASSSPGLAVQETQYF. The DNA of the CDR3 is TGTGCCAGCAGCTCCCCGGGACTAGCGGTTCAAGAGACCCAGTACTTC.

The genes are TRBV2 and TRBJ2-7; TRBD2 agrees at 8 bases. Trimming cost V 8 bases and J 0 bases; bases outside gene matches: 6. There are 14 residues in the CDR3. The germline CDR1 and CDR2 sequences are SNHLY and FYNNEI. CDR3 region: CASVRGVGSYEQYF. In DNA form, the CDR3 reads TGTGCCAGCGTGCGGGGGGTGGGCTCCTACGAGCAGTACTTC.

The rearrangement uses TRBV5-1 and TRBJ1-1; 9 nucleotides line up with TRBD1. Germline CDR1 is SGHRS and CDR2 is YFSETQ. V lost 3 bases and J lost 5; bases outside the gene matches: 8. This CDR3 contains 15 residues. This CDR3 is CASSSQGAGGTEAFF. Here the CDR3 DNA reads TGCGCCAGCAGCTCACAGGGGGCAGGGGGGACTGAAGCTTTCTTT.

The DNA of the CDR3 is TGTGCCAGCAGTCTAAGGGGTTTGGGCAATCAGCCCCAGCATTTT. This encodes CASSLRGLGNQPQHF. The chain combines TRBV27 with TRBJ1-5, with D possibly TRBD1 on 5 matching bases. In germline, CDR1 is MNHEY, CDR2 SMNVEV (reference sequence). The germline V and J ends were trimmed by 5 bases and 2 bases, with 13 bases remaining between them. This CDR3 comprises 15 residues.

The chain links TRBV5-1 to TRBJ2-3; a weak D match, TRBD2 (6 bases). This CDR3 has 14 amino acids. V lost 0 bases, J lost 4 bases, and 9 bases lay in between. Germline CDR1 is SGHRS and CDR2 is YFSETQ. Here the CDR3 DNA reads TGCGCCAGCAGCTTGGAAGGGACTCCAGATACGCAGTATTTT. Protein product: CASSLEGTPDTQYF.